This record covers a single TCR beta chain. Original handling: It was from reference gene primer amplification that nucleated cell counts were estimated. Profiled with immunoSEQ multiplex PCR; TCRdb holds only in-frame clones, not every one. From that table come the V and J calls and clone size; the DNA was used to work out D and trimming. The top ten clones hold approximately 1.4% of a sample with about 140,000 clones, just over 85% of them seen once. The source of the sample is a study of blood T cell repertoires in COVID-19. Overall study: Acute and convalescent COVID-19 specimens originated in the United States, Italy and Spain. T cells, B-cell-depleted T cells, or PBMCs provided the cDNA or gDNA that served as material.

The CDR3 is 15 amino acids. Trimming pared 3 bases from V and 5 bases from J, leaving 13 bases between. Germline assignment: CDR1 MDHEN and CDR2 SYDVKM. The sequence derives from a woman aged 55-70 years with acute or convalescent COVID-19. The chain links TRBV28 to TRBJ2-2, with D unclear. The specimen sequenced was peripheral blood. In nucleotides, the CDR3 is TGTGCCAGCAGTTTCGGGTTTCTCAGTACCGGGGAGCTGTTTTTT. Encoded protein: CASSFGFLSTGELFF. The whole variable domain, filled in from reference TRBV28 and TRBJ2-2, reads DVKVTQSSRYLVKRTGEKVFLECVQDMDHENMFWYRQDPGLGLRLIYFSYDVKMKEKGDIPEGYSVSREKKERFSLILESASTNQTSMYLCASSFGFLSTGELFFGEGSRLTVL.